This T cell receptor beta chain was sequenced during a study of T cells after yellow fever vaccination. The wider study: The SMART-Seq v4 Ultra Low Input method served to prepare the low-cell-number fractions.

Study-wide findings and caveats: A weaker but faster secondary response was observed, peaking on day 5 versus 15. A minor fraction of clonotypes spanned both CD4 and CD8 compartments.

In its sample, this clonotype was seen many times. No antigen is known for it. CDR1 and CDR2 (germline): SGHTA, FQGNSA. The CDR3 is 16 residues long. With V trimmed by 5 bases and J by 0 bases, 5 bases remained unmatched. TCRdb ran MiXCR on the 5' RACE reads and lists one entry per CDR3 protein. The sample includes about 310,000 distinct CDR3 sequences, around 3.6% of them seen just once. The receptor's source is a man aged 18 to 29 who received the YFV17D yellow fever vaccine. The source material was PBMCs, sampled on the day of the yellow fever booster vaccination. The rearrangement links TRBV7-2 to TRBJ2-5; 11 bases fit TRBD2. Here the CDR3 reads CASSTRLAGYQETQYF. The CDR3 coding sequence is TGTGCCAGCAGCACCCGACTAGCGGGGTACCAAGAGACCCAGTACTTC.